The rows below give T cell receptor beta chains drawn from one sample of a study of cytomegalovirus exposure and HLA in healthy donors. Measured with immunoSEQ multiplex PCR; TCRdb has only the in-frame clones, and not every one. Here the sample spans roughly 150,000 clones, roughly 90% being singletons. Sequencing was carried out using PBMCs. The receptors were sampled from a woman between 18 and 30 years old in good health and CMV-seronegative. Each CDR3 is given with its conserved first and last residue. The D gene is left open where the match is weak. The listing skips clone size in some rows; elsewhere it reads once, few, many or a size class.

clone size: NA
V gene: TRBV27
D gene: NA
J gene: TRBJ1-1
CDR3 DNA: TGTGCCAGCAGTTCGGGATCGAACACTGAAGCTTTCTTT
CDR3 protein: CASSSGSNTEAFF

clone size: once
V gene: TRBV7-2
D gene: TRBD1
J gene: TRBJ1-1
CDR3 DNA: TGTGCCAGTTCTCCGGGACAGGTGAACACTGAAGCTTTCTTT
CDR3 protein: CASSPGQVNTEAFF

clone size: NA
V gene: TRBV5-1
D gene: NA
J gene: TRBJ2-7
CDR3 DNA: TGCGCCAGCAGCTTCACAGGGACGACTTCAAACTACGAGCAGTACTTC
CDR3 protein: CASSFTGTTSNYEQYF

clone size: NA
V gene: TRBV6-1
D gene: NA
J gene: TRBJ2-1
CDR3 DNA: TGTGCCAGCAGTAAAGCCCAGGGGTTTGGTAACAATGAGCAGTTCTTC
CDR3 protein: CASSKAQGFGNNEQFF

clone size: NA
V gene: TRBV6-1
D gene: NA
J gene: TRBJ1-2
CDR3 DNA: TGTGCCAGCAGTGAAGCGGGCAGCACCCGCGGGGTCTATGGCTACACCTTC
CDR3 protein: CASSEAGSTRGVYGYTF

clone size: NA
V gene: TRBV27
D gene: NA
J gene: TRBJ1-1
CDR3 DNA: TGTGCCAGCAGTTTTTTGGGGCAGGTCACTGAAGCTTTCTTT
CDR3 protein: CASSFLGQVTEAFF

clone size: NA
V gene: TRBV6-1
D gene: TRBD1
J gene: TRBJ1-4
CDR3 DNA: TGTGCCAGCATTGACCTGGGACAGGGGAATGAAAAACTGTTTTTT
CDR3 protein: CASIDLGQGNEKLFF

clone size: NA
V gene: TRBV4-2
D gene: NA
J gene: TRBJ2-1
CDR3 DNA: TGTGCCAGCAGCCAAGGGGCCGGGGTGTCTGACAATGAGCAGTTCTTC
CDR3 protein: CASSQGAGVSDNEQFF

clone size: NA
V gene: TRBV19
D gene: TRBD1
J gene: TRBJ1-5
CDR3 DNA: TGTGCCTCAGAACAGGGGAGTATATACGGGCCCCAGCATTTT
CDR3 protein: CASEQGSIYGPQHF

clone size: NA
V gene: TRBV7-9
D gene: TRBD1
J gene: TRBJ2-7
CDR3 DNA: TGTGCCAGCAGCACGGGACAGAGCATGGAGCAGTACTTC
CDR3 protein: CASSTGQSMEQYF

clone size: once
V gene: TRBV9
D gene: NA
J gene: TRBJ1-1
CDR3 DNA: TGTGCCAGCAGCGAGGCGCGGGGTCAGGCTGAAGCTTTCTTT
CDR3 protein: CASSEARGQAEAFF

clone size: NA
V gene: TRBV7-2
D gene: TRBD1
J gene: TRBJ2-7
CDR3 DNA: TGTGCCAGCAGTAAAGGGGGCTCTATCTACGAGCAGTACTTC
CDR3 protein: CASSKGGSIYEQYF

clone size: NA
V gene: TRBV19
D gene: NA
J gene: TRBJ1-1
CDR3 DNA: TGTGCCAGTACCCCGACAGCTGGCTGGACTGAAGCTTTCTTT
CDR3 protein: CASTPTAGWTEAFF

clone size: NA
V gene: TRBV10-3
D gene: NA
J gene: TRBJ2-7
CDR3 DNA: TGTGCCATCAGACTCACAAAACAGGGAATCTACGAGCAGTACTTC
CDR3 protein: CAIRLTKQGIYEQYF

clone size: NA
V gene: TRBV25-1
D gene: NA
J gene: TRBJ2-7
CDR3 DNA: TGTGCCAGCAGTGAGGACAGTCCGTGGAACGAGCAGTACTTC
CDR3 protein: CASSEDSPWNEQYF

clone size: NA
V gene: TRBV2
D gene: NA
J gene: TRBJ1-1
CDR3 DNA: TGTGCCAGCATCTATATCGGGGGACTCACTGAAGCTTTCTTT
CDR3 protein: CASIYIGGLTEAFF

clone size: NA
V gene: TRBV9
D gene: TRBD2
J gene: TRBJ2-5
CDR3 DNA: TGTGCCAGCAGCGTTAGCGGGGGGCAGGGGGAGACCCAGTACTTC
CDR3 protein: CASSVSGGQGETQYF

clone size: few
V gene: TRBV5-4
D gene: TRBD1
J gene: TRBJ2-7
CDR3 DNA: TGTGCCAGCAGGACAGGGTTGGGATCCTACGAGCAGTACTTC
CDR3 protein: CASRTGLGSYEQYF

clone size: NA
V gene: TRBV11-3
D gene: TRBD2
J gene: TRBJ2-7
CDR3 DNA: TGTGCCAGCAGCCCCGGGGGGTACGAGCAGTACTTC
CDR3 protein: CASSPGGYEQYF

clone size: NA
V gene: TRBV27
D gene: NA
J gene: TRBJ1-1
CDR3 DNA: TGTGCCAGCAGTTACTATACGAACACTGAAGCTTTCTTT
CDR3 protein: CASSYYTNTEAFF

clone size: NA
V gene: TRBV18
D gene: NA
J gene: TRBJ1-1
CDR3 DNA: TGTGCCAGCTCACCCCGAGGGGGCACTGAAGCTTTCTTT
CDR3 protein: CASSPRGGTEAFF

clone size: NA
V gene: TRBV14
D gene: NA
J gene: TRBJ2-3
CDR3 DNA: TGTGCCAGCGGGGGGACAGATACGCAGTATTTT
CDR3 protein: CASGGTDTQYF

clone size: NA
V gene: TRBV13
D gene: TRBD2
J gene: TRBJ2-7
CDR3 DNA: TGTGCCAGCACCTGGGCGGGAGGAATTAGGGACGAGCAGTACTTC
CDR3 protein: CASTWAGGIRDEQYF

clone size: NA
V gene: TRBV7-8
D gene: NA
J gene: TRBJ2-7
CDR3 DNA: TGTGCCAGCAGCTTAAGCGATCGCGAGCAGTACTTC
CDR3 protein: CASSLSDREQYF

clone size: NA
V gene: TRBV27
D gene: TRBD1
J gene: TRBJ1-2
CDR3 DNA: TGTGCCAGCAAGGAGGGGGCCGAACATGGCTACACCTTC
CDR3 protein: CASKEGAEHGYTF

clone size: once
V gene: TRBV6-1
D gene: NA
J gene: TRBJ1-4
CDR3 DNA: TGTGCCAGCAGTGAAGCGCGCGGGCCTGGAAGGTTT
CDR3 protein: CASSEARGPGRF

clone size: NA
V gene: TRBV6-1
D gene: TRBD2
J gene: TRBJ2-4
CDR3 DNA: TGTGCCAGCAGTGTCGCCCTAGCGGGAGGGTCCAAAAACATTCAGTACTTC
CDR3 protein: CASSVALAGGSKNIQYF

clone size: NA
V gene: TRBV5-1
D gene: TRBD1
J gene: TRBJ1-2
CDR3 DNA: TGCGCCAGCAGCTGGGGTGACAGGGGGGATGGCTACACCTTC
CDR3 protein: CASSWGDRGDGYTF

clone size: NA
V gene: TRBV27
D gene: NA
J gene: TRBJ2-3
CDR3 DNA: TGTGCCAGCAGTTCCTCTAGCATTTCCTGGGCGCAGTATTTT
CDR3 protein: CASSSSSISWAQYF

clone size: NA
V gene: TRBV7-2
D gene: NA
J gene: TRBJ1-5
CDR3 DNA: TGTGCCAGCAGCTTGGGAGGGGGAGGATATAGCAATCAGCCCCAGCATTTT
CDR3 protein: CASSLGGGGYSNQPQHF

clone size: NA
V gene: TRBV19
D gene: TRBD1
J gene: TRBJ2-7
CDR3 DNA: TGTGCCAGTAGTGCAGGGGGCAGCATCTACGAGCAGTACTTC
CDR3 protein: CASSAGGSIYEQYF

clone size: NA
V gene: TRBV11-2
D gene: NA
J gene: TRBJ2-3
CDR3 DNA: TGTGCCAGCACCCTCACCCTACCGAGGGGCACAGATACGCAGTATTTT
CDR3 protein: CASTLTLPRGTDTQYF

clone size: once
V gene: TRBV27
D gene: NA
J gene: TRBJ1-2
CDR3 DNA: TGTGCCAGCAGTTTACAGGGGAGCAACTATGGCTACACCTTC
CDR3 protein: CASSLQGSNYGYTF

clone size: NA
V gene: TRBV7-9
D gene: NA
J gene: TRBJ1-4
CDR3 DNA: TGTGCCAGCAGCCCGGGGGGTTTTAATGAAAAACTGTTTTTT
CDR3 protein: CASSPGGFNEKLFF

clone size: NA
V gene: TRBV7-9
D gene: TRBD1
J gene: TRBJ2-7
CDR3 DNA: TGTGCCAGCAGCCTAGCCGGGACAGGGGGCTACGAGCAGTACTTC
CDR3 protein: CASSLAGTGGYEQYF

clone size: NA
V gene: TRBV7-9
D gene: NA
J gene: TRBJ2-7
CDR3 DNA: TGTGCCAGCAGCTTAGCGAAGGCGGGCCTCTACGAGCAGTACTTC
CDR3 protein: CASSLAKAGLYEQYF

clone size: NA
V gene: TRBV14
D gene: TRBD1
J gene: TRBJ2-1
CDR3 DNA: TGTGCCAGCAGCCAAGTTTTGACAGGGGGCTCCTACAATGAGCAGTTCTTC
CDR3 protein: CASSQVLTGGSYNEQFF

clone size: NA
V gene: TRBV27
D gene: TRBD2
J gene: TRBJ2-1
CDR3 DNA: TGTGCCAGTACTAGCGGGAGTGTCTACAATGAGCAGTTCTTC
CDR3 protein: CASTSGSVYNEQFF

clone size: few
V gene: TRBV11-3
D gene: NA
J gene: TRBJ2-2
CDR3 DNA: TGTGCCAGCAGCTTCGTATACACCGGGGAGCTGTTTTTT
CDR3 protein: CASSFVYTGELFF

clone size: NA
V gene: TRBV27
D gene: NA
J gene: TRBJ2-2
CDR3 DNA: TGTGCCAGCAGTCGTTCGAACACCGGGGAGCTGTTTTTT
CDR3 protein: CASSRSNTGELFF

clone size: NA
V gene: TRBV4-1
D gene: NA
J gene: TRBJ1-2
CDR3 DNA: TGCGCCAGCAGCCAAGGCAATTTTGAGGGCTACTATGGCTACACCTTC
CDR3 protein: CASSQGNFEGYYGYTF

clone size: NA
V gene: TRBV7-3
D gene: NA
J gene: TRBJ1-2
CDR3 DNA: TGTGCCAGCAGCTTAACGGGGAGGGGAGACGGCTACACCTTC
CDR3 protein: CASSLTGRGDGYTF

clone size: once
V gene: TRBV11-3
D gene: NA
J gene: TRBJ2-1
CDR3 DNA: TGTGCCAGCAGCTTCCGTGGGGGCAGGGAGTACAATGAGCAGTTCTTC
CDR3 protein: CASSFRGGREYNEQFF

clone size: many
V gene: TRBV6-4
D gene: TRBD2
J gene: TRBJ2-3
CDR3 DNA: TGTGCCAGCAGTGAGGTCCGGGGGGGCCAAGATACGCAGTATTTT
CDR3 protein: CASSEVRGGQDTQYF

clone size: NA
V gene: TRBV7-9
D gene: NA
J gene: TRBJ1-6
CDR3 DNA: TGTGCCAGCAGCTCGGGAAGGGCCAATTCACCCCTCCACTTT
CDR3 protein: CASSSGRANSPLHF

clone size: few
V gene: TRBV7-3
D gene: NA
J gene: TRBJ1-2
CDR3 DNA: TGTGCCAGCAGCTCCCAAACACAGGGTAGTCTAAGTGGCTACACCTTC
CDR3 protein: CASSSQTQGSLSGYTF

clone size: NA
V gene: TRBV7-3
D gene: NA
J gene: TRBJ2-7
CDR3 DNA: TGTGCCAGCAGCTTGGGGAGCTCTTCCTACGAGCAGTACTTC
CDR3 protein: CASSLGSSSYEQYF

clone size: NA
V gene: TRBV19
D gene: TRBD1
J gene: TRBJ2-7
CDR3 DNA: TGTGCCAGTACCCCGGAGCAGGGGGCACGGGAGCAGTACTTC
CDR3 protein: CASTPEQGAREQYF

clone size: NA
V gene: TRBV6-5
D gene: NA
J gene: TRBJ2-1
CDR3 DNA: TGTGCCAGCAGTTTTAATCGACTATGGTTCTTC
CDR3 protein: CASSFNRLWFF

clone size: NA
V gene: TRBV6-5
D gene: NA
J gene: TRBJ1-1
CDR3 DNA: TGTGCCAGCAACCGGGACACCTTTCAGAACACTGAAGCTTTCTTT
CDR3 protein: CASNRDTFQNTEAFF

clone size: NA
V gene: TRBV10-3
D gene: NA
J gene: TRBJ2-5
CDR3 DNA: TGTGCCATCAGTGAGTCGCGGCAGAGCCTACAAGAGACCCAGTACTTC
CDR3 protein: CAISESRQSLQETQYF

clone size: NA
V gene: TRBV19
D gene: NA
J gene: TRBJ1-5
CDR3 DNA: TGTGCCAGTAGTCCCCACGGGGGGCGCGGCGATCAGCCCCAGCATTTT
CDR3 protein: CASSPHGGRGDQPQHF